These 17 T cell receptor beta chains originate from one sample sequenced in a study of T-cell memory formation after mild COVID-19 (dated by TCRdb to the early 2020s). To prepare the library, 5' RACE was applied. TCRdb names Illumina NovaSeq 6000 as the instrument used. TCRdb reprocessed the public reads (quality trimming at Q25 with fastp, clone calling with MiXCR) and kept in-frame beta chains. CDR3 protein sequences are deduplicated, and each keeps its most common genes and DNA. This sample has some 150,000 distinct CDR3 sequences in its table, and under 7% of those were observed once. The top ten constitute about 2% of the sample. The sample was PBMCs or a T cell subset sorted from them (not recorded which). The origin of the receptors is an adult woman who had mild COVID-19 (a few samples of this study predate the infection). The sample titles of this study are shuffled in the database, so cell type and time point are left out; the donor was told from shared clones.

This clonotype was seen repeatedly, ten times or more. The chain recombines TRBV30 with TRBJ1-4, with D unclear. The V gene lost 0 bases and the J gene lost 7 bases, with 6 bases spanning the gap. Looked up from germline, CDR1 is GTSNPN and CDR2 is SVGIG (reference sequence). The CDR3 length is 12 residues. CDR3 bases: TGTGCCTGGAGTGTAGCCCGTGAAAAACTGTTTTTT. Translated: CAWSVAREKLFF.

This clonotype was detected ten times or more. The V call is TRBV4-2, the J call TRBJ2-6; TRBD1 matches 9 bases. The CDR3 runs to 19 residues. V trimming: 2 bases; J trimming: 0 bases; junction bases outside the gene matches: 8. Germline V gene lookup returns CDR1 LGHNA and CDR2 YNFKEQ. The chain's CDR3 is CASSQWKTGGSSGANVLTF. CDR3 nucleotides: TGTGCCAGCAGCCAATGGAAGACAGGGGGTAGCTCTGGGGCCAACGTCCTGACTTTC.

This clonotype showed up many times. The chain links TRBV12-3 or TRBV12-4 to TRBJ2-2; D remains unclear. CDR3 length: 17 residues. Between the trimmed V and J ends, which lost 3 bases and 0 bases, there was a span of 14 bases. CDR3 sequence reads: CASSFFRAATNTGELFF. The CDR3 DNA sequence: TGTGCCAGCAGTTTCTTTCGGGCAGCCACGAACACCGGGGAGCTGTTTTTT.

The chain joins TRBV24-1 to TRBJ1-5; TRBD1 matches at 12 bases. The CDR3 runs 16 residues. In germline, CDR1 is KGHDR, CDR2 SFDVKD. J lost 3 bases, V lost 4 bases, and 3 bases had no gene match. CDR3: CATSDRDRGPNQPQHF. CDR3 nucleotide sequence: TGTGCCACCAGTGACAGGGACAGGGGGCCCAATCAGCCCCAGCATTTT.

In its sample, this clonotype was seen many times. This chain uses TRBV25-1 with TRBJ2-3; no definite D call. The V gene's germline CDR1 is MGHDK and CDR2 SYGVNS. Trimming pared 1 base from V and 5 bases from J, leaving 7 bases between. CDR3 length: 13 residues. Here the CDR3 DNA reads TGTGCCAGCAGTGAATGGCTAGAAGATACGCAGTATTTT. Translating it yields CASSEWLEDTQYF.

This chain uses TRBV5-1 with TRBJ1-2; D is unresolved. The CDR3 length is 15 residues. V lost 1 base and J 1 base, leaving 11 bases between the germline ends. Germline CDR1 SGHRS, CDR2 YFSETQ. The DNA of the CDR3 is TGCGCCAGCAGCTTGTCCGGGCCACTTAACTATGGCTACACCTTC. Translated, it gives CASSLSGPLNYGYTF.

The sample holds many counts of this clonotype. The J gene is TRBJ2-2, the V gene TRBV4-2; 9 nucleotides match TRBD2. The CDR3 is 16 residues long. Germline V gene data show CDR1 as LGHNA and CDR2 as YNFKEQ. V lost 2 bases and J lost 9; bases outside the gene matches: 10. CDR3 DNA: TGTGCCAGCAGCCAACCGTTGGGTAGCGGGGGCCGGGAGCTGTTTTTT. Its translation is CASSQPLGSGGRELFF.

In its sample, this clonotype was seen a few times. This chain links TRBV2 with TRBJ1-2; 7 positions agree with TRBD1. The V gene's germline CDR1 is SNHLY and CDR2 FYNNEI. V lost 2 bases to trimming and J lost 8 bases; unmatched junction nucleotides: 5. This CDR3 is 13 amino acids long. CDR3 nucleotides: TGTGCCAGCAGTGAAACACAGGGGCCCGGCTACACCTTC. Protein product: CASSETQGPGYTF. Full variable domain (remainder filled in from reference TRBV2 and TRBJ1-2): EPEVTQTPSHQVTQMGQEVILRCVPISNHLYFYWYRQILGQKVEFLVSFYNNEISEKSEIFDDQFSVERPDGSNFTLKIRSTKLEDSAMYFCASSETQGPGYTFGSGTRLTVV.

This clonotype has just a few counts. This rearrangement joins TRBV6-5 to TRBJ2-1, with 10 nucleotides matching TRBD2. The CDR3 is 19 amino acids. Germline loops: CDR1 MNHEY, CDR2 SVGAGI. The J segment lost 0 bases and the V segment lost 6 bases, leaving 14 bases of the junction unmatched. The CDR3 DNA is TGTGCCAGCAGCCTCCTTCCCGGGACTAGCGACAGCTCCTACAATGAGCAGTTCTTC. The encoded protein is CASSLLPGTSDSSYNEQFF.

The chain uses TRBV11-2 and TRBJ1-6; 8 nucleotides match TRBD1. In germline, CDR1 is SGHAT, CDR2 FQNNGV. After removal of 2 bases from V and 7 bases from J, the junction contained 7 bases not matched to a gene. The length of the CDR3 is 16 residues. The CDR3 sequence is CASSLQGAVGNSPLHF. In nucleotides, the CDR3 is TGTGCCAGCAGCTTACAGGGGGCAGTGGGCAATTCACCCCTCCACTTT.

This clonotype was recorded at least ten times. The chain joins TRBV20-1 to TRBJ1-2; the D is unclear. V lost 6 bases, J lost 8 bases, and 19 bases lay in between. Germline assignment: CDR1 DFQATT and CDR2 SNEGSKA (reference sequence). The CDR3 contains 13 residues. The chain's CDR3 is CSAGRRGIRGYTF. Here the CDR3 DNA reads TGCAGTGCCGGCCGACGGGGAATTCGAGGCTACACCTTC.

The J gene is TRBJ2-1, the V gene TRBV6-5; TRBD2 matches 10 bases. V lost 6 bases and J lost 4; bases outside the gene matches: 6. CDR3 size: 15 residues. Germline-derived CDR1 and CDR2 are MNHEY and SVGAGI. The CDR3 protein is CASSRGLASYNEQFF. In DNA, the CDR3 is TGTGCCAGCAGCAGGGGACTAGCGTCGTACAATGAGCAGTTCTTC.

This chain's CDR3 is CASSAGRKTGTSFRETQYF. The CDR3 DNA is TGTGCCAGCTCAGCAGGACGCAAAACCGGGACTAGCTTTCGAGAGACCCAGTACTTC. The chain employs TRBV18 and TRBJ2-5; TRBD2 agrees at 9 bases. CDR3 length: 19 residues. The germline V gene has CDR1 KGHSH and CDR2 LQKENI. J gave up 4 bases and V 5 bases, and 20 bases lay outside the gene matches.

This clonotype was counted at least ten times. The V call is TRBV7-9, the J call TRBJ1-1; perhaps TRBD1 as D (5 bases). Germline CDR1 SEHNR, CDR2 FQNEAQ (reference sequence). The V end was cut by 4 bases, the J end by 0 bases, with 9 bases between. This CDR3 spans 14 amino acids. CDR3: CASSSGDVNTEAFF. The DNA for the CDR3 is TGTGCCAGCAGCTCGGGGGACGTGAACACTGAAGCTTTCTTT.

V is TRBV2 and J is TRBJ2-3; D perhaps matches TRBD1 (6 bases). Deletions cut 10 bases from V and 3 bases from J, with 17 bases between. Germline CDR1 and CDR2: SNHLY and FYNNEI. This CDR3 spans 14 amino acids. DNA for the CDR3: TGTGCCAACCCTGGGGGCGCTTTGACAGATACGCAGTATTTT. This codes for CANPGGALTDTQYF.

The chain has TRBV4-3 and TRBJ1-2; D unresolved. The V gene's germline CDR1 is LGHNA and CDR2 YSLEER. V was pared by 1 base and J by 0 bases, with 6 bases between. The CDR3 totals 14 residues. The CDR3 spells CASSQVDANYGYTF. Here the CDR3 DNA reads TGCGCCAGCAGCCAAGTGGACGCTAACTATGGCTACACCTTC.

CDR3 nucleotides: TGCAGTGCTCACAGGGCCTACGAGCAGTACTTC. Its protein is CSAHRAYEQYF. This sequence joins TRBV20-1 and TRBJ2-7, with D possibly matching TRBD1 (6 bases). Germline lookup yields CDR1 DFQATT and CDR2 SNEGSKA (reference sequence). V shed 5 bases and J shed 2 bases, with 7 bases lying between them. The CDR3 totals 11 residues.